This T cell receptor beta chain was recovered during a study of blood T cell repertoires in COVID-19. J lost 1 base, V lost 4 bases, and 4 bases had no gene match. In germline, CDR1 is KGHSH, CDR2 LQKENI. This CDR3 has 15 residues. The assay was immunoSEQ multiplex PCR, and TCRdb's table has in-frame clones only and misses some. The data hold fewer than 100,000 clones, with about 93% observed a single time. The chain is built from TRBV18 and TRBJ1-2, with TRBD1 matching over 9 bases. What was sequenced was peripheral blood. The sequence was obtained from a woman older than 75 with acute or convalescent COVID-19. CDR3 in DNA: TGTGCCAGCTCACGAGAGGGACAGGGTAACTATGGCTACACCTTC. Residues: CASSREGQGNYGYTF.